A single sample is the source of the 28 T cell receptor beta chains below, sequenced in a study of identical twins. From the 5' RACE reads, TCRdb called clonotypes with MiXCR, one entry per CDR3 protein. Here the sample spans 200,000 to 250,000 distinct CDR3 sequences, around 15% being singletons. The source material was memory (CD45RO+) T cells sorted from blood. All receptors derive from a woman between 18 and 29 years old in good health.

The rearrangement uses TRBV6-5 and TRBJ1-6; 7 positions match TRBD1. CDR3 length: 16 amino acids. Germline values: CDR1 MNHEY, CDR2 SVGAGI. Trimming cost V 0 bases and J 9 bases; bases outside gene matches: 8. The CDR3 nucleotides read TGTGCCAGCAGTTACTCCGTGACAGGGAGCGGTTCACCCCTCCACTTT. Amino acid sequence: CASSYSVTGSGSPLHF.

This clonotype was counted only a few times. The rearrangement links TRBV9 to TRBJ1-1, with D uncertain. The V gene's germline CDR1 is SGDLS and CDR2 YYNGEE. The CDR3 is 13 amino acids. Trimming took 0 bases from V and 2 from J, leaving 5 bases between them. The CDR3 is CASSVAFNTEAFF. The DNA of the CDR3 is TGTGCCAGCAGCGTAGCATTTAACACTGAAGCTTTCTTT.

The CDR3, as DNA: TGCAGTGCAGGATTGACAGGGACGGATACGCAGTATTTT. Encoded protein: CSAGLTGTDTQYF. This rearrangement joins TRBV20-1 to TRBJ2-3; TRBD1 aligns across 7 bases. The V gene end was trimmed by 6 bases and the J gene end by 6 bases; junction bases not matched to a gene: 9. This CDR3 contains 13 residues. Germline-derived CDR1 and CDR2 are DFQATT and SNEGSKA (reference sequence).

The V call is TRBV20-1, the J call TRBJ2-5, with D possibly matching TRBD2 (5 bases). The CDR3 covers 13 residues. Germline V gives CDR1 DFQATT, CDR2 SNEGSKA (reference sequence). Trimming left V 2 bases short and J 1 base short, with 8 bases between. CDR3 protein: CSARLRGQETQYF. In DNA, the CDR3 is TGCAGTGCTAGACTCCGGGGCCAAGAGACCCAGTACTTC.

The chain uses TRBV12-3 or TRBV12-4 and TRBJ2-7; 8 bases align to TRBD1. This CDR3 region has 13 residues. V was clipped by 8 bases and J by 4 bases; unmatched bases: 7. For the CDR3, the DNA is TGTGCCAGCGGTAAGACAGGGGCTTACGAGCAGTACTTC. Translated: CASGKTGAYEQYF.

This clonotype was seen a handful of times. The genes are TRBV5-4 and TRBJ2-3; D might be TRBD1 or TRBD2, each matching 6 bases. This CDR3 spans 15 amino acids. V lost 7 bases, J lost 2 bases, and 17 bases lay in between. Germline CDR1 is SGHNT and CDR2 is YYREEE (reference sequence). CDR3 sequence (DNA): TGTGCCAGCTGTCACGGGGGCAGTCTCACAGATACGCAGTATTTT. This encodes CASCHGGSLTDTQYF.

There are many counts of this clonotype. V usage is TRBV2 and J usage is TRBJ1-1, with D tentatively TRBD1 (6 bases). From germline, CDR1 is SNHLY and CDR2 FYNNEI. The V gene lost 6 bases and the J gene lost 8 bases, with 10 bases spanning the gap. This CDR3 comprises 11 residues. CDR3 amino acids: CASREDREAFF. CDR3 coding DNA: TGTGCCAGCAGAGAGGACAGAGAAGCTTTCTTT.

This clonotype has just a few counts. The rearrangement joins TRBV20-1 to TRBJ2-1; D remains ambiguous. V was cut by 6 bases and J by 0 bases, with 15 bases left in between. The germline V gene encodes CDR1 DFQATT and CDR2 SNEGSKA (reference sequence). This CDR3 has 15 amino acids. The chain's CDR3 is CSAADVRSSYNEQFF. CDR3 in DNA: TGCAGTGCCGCCGACGTACGCAGCTCCTACAATGAGCAGTTCTTC.

The chain employs TRBV3-1 and TRBJ1-1; tentatively, D is TRBD1 (6 bases). Trimming took off 2 bases at V and 4 bases at J, with 17 bases between the two ends. In germline, CDR1 is LGHDT, CDR2 YNNKEL (reference sequence). This CDR3 has 16 amino acids. The CDR3 sequence is CASSQSPGGASTEAFF. The CDR3 bases are TGTGCCAGCAGCCAATCCCCTGGGGGGGCCTCCACTGAAGCTTTCTTT.

This chain links TRBV7-9 with TRBJ2-5; D gene uncertain. Trimming took 6 bases from V and 5 from J, leaving 7 bases between them. Germline V lookup: CDR1 SEHNR, CDR2 FQNEAQ (reference sequence). This CDR3 is built from 11 residues. CDR3 sequence reads: CASSGVETQYF. CDR3 coding DNA: TGTGCCAGCAGTGGAGTGGAGACCCAGTACTTC.

The chain links TRBV4-3 to TRBJ1-4; weak D call: TRBD1 (5 bases). The CDR3 contains 14 residues. Germline CDR1 and CDR2: LGHNA and YSLEER. With 1 base removed from V and 5 bases from J, the gap between germline ends came to 8 bases. The CDR3 sequence: CASSQVGANEKLFF. The CDR3 nucleotides read TGCGCCAGCAGCCAAGTAGGGGCAAATGAAAAACTGTTTTTT.

V is TRBV12-3 or TRBV12-4 and J is TRBJ2-4, with D possibly being TRBD2 (6 bases). The ends were cut back, 6 bases at V and 8 bases at J, with 14 bases in the middle. The CDR3 has 13 residues. CDR3 sequence (DNA): TGTGCCAGCAGCCGGGACTGGGGGGACATTCAGTACTTC. Translated, it gives CASSRDWGDIQYF.

This clonotype appeared once. The rearrangement joins TRBV11-3 to TRBJ2-2; D unclear. This CDR3 contains 14 residues. CDR1 is SGHNT and CDR2 is YENEEA in the germline V gene. V lost 1 base to trimming and J lost 4 bases, with 7 bases between them. The CDR3: CASSLVGSTGELFF. CDR3 sequence (DNA): TGTGCCAGCAGCTTAGTCGGTTCCACCGGGGAGCTGTTTTTT.

This clonotype was seen a handful of times. This clone may be a read error of a much larger clone one base away. The chain recombines TRBV6-4 with TRBJ2-2; 11 nucleotides agree with TRBD2. CDR3 length equals 19 residues. Germline lookup yields CDR1 MRHNA and CDR2 SNTAGT. CDR3 loop: CTSSLQMGLAVPNTGELFF. The CDR3 bases are TGTACCAGCAGTCTGCAGATGGGACTAGCGGTACCGAACACCGGGGAGCTGTTTTTT.

This clonotype was seen a single time. The CDR3 is CASSLAGSSYTF. Written as DNA, the CDR3 is TGTGCCAGCAGTTTGGCAGGGTCCAGCTACACCTTC. The gene calls are TRBV12-3 or TRBV12-4 and TRBJ1-2; TRBD1 might be the D (5 bases). CDR3 length: 12 amino acids. Trimming took off 3 bases at V and 9 bases at J, with 11 bases between the two ends.

The chain carries TRBV12-3 or TRBV12-4 and TRBJ2-3; D unclear. The CDR3 is made up of 12 amino acids. V lost 7 bases and J 4 bases, leaving 9 bases between the germline ends. The CDR3: CASKSRADTQYF. CDR3 DNA sequence: TGTGCCAGCAAAAGCAGAGCAGATACGCAGTATTTT.

J is TRBJ2-3 and V is TRBV12-3 or TRBV12-4; TRBD2 aligns across 15 bases. J was trimmed by 5 bases and V by 5 bases; bases with no gene match: 5. CDR3 length equals 16 residues. In DNA form, the CDR3 reads TGTGCCAGCAGTAAGGGACTAGCGGGGGGAGGAGATACGCAGTATTTT. It is translated as CASSKGLAGGGDTQYF.

This chain connects TRBV5-1 to TRBJ2-5, with D possibly matching TRBD1 (6 bases). The CDR3 runs to 16 residues. CDR1 SGHRS and CDR2 YFSETQ come from the germline V gene. V dropped 2 bases and J dropped 2 bases, with 16 bases sitting between them. The CDR3 is CASSFPPTGEQETQYF. As DNA, the CDR3 is TGCGCCAGCAGCTTTCCCCCGACAGGAGAGCAAGAGACCCAGTACTTC.

This clonotype was seen only a few times. The chain joins TRBV4-1 to TRBJ2-7; weak D call: TRBD2 (6 bases). V lost 0 bases and J 0 bases, leaving 15 bases between the germline ends. CDR3 length: 17 amino acids. The V gene's germline CDR1 is MGHRA and CDR2 YSYEKL. CDR3 in DNA: TGCGCCAGCAGCCAAGATAGACGGGGGTCCCTCTCCTACGAGCAGTACTTC. The encoded protein is CASSQDRRGSLSYEQYF.

This clonotype has at least ten counts. This chain links TRBV7-8 with TRBJ1-6; D uncertain. V gave up 1 base and J gave up 0 bases, with 13 bases separating them. CDR1 is SGHVS, CDR2 FQNEAQ, per germline. CDR3 size: 18 residues. CDR3 sequence (DNA): TGTGCCAGCAGCTTAGAAAGGGCCGTAAGCTCCTATAATTCACCCCTCCACTTT. It encodes CASSLERAVSSYNSPLHF.

This clonotype was recorded at least ten times. The chain's CDR3 is CASSSPGLAGGGSNTGELFF. CDR3 DNA: TGTGCCAGCAGTTCCCCGGGACTAGCGGGAGGAGGATCGAACACCGGGGAGCTGTTTTTT. The V and J genes are TRBV6-2 or TRBV6-3 and TRBJ2-2; 15 bases align to TRBD2. The germline V gene has CDR1 MNHEY and CDR2 SVGEGT. This CDR3 has 20 residues. V gave up 4 bases and J gave up 0 bases; unmatched junction bases: 9.

This chain uses TRBV2 with TRBJ1-4, with D perhaps TRBD1 (5 bases). The CDR3 contains 15 residues. Germline V CDR1 and CDR2: SNHLY, FYNNEI. With 6 bases removed from V and 7 bases from J, the gap between germline ends came to 18 bases. CDR3 protein: CASSLLQGKGEKLFF. CDR3 coding DNA: TGTGCCAGCAGCCTTTTGCAGGGAAAGGGTGAAAAACTGTTTTTT.

This clonotype was seen repeatedly, ten times or more. A much larger clone sits a single nucleotide away, making a read error possible. J is TRBJ2-7 and V is TRBV6-2 or TRBV6-3; TRBD2 matches at 10 bases. The CDR3 contains 14 residues. With V trimmed by 2 bases and J by 2 bases, 0 bases remained unmatched. CDR1 is MNHEY, CDR2 SVGEGT, per germline. The CDR3 loop reads CASSYGTSAYEQYF. The CDR3, as DNA: TGTGCCAGCAGTTACGGGACTAGCGCCTACGAGCAGTACTTC.

This clonotype was observed a few times. The chain links TRBV11-2 to TRBJ2-7, with D possibly being TRBD1 (5 bases). Trimming pared 2 bases from V and 3 bases from J, leaving 17 bases between. CDR3 length equals 16 residues. Germline V gene data show CDR1 as SGHAT and CDR2 as FQNNGV. This CDR3 is CASSLSFIQENYEQYF. In DNA form, the CDR3 reads TGTGCCAGCAGCTTATCGTTCATACAGGAGAACTACGAGCAGTACTTC.

This clonotype has just a few counts. The genes are TRBV5-5 and TRBJ2-7; D is undetermined. The germline CDR1 and CDR2 sequences are SGHKS and YYEKEE (reference sequence). The CDR3 has 13 residues. Trimming removed 3 bases from V and 2 bases from J, with 9 bases in between. The CDR3 DNA reads as TGTGCCAGCAGCTGGACGGTTACCTACGAGCAGTACTTC. It encodes CASSWTVTYEQYF. The whole variable domain, filled in from reference TRBV5-5 and TRBJ2-7, reads DAGVTQSPTHLIKTRGQQVTLRCSPISGHKSVSWYQQVLGQGPQFIFQYYEKEERGRGNFPDRFSARQFPNYSSELNVNALLLGDSALYLCASSWTVTYEQYFGPGTRLTVT.

This clonotype was seen a few times. The chain is built from TRBV29-1 and TRBJ2-1, with D perhaps matching TRBD2 (5 bases). Trimming left V 3 bases short and J 12 bases short, with 9 bases between. This CDR3 comprises 10 residues. Germline CDR1 and CDR2: SQVTM and ANQGSEA. The CDR3 DNA follows: TGCAGCGTTGATACGGACTTGCAGTTCTTC. Protein: CSVDTDLQFF.

This clonotype came up a few times. The rearrangement links TRBV10-3 to TRBJ2-7; D possibly corresponds to TRBD1 (6 bases). Trimming pared 6 bases from V and 0 bases from J, leaving 12 bases between. The CDR3 sequence is 14 residues long. CDR1 and CDR2 from the germline V gene are ENHRY and SYGVKD. The CDR3 sequence is CAISRDTLSYEQYF. CDR3 DNA: TGTGCCATCAGCCGGGACACCCTCTCCTACGAGCAGTACTTC.

This clonotype showed up just a few times. The chain couples TRBV28 to TRBJ1-2; tentative D call: TRBD1 (5 bases). V lost 5 bases to trimming and J lost 2 bases, with 15 bases between them. The CDR3 runs to 15 residues. CDR1 and CDR2 (germline): MDHEN, SYDVKM. CDR3 residues: CASSTSGGPNYGYTF. As DNA, the CDR3 is TGTGCCAGCAGTACCAGCGGGGGACCAAACTATGGCTACACCTTC.